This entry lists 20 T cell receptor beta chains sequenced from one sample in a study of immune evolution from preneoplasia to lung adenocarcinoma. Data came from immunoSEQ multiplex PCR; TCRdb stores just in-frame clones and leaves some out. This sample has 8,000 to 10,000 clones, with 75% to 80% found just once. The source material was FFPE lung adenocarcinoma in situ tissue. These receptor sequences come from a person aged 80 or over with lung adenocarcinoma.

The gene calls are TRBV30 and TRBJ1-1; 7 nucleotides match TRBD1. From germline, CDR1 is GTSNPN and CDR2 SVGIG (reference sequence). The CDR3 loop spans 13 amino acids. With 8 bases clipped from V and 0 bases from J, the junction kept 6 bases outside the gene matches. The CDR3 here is CAGETGLNTEAFF. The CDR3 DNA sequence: TGTGCCGGAGAGACAGGGCTGAACACTGAAGCTTTCTTT.

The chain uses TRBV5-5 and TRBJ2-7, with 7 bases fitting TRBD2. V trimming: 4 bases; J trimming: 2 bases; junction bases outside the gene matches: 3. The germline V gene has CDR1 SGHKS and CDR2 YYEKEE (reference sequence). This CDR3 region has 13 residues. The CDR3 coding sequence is TGTGCCAGCAGCGCGGGGGTCACCTACGAGCAGTACTTC. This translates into CASSAGVTYEQYF.

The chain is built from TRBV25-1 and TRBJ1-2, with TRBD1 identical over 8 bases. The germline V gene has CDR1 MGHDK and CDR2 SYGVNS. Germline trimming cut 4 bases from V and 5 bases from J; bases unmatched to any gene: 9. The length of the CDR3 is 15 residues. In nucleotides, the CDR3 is TGTGCCAGCAGTGCATCCGGGACAGGACGATATGGCTACACCTTC. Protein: CASSASGTGRYGYTF.

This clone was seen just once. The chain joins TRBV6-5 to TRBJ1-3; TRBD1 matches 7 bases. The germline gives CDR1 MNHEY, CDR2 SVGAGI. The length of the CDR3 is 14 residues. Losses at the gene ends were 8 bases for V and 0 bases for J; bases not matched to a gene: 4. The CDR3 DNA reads TGTGCCAGCGGTGACAGGGACTCTGGAAACACCATATATTTT. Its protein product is CASGDRDSGNTIYF.

CDR3 DNA: TGTGCCAGCAGCGTTTGGACTAGCCGAGAGACCCAGTACTTC. Its protein product is CASSVWTSRETQYF. J is TRBJ2-5 and V is TRBV5-5; the match to TRBD2 covers 8 bases. The CDR3 covers 14 residues. Germline V gene sequence: CDR1 SGHKS, CDR2 YYEKEE (reference sequence). After removal of 4 bases from V and 4 bases from J, the junction contained 6 bases not matched to a gene.

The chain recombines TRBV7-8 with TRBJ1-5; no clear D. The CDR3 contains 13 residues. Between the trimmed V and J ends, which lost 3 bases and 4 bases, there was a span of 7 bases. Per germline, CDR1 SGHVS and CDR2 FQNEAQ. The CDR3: CASSLDENQPQHF. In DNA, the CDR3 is TGTGCCAGCAGCTTGGACGAGAATCAGCCCCAGCATTTT. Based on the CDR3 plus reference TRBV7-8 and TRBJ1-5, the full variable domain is GAGVSQSPRYKVAKRGQDVALRCDPISGHVSLFWYQQALGQGPEFLTYFQNEAQLDKSGLPSDRFFAERPEGSVSTLKIQRTQQEDSAVYLCASSLDENQPQHFGDGTRLSIL.

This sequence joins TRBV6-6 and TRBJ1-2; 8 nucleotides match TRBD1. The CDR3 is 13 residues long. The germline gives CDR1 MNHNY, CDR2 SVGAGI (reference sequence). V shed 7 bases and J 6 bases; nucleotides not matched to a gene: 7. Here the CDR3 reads CASKKTGEDGYTF. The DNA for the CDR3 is TGTGCCAGCAAAAAGACAGGGGAAGATGGCTACACCTTC.

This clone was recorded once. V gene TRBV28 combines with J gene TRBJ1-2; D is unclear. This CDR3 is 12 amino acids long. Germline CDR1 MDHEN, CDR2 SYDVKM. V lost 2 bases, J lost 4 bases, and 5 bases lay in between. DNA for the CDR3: TGTGCCAGCAGTTTACTGGGCTATGGCTACACCTTC. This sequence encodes CASSLLGYGYTF.

This chain's CDR3 is CASSQRGHRTDTQYF. CDR3 sequence (DNA): TGTGCCAGCAGCCAGAGGGGCCACCGCACAGATACGCAGTATTTT. The rearrangement joins TRBV11-2 to TRBJ2-3; the D call may be TRBD1 or TRBD2 (5 bases each). The V gene's germline CDR1 is SGHAT and CDR2 FQNNGV. Between the trimmed V and J ends, which lost 5 bases and 1 base, there was a span of 13 bases. The CDR3 is 15 residues long.

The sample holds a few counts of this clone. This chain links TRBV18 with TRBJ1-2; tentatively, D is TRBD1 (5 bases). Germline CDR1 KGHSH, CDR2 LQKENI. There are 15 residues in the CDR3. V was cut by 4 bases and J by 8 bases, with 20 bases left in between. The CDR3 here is CASSQGMTAEQGYTF. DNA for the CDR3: TGTGCCAGCTCACAGGGGATGACAGCCGAACAGGGCTACACCTTC.

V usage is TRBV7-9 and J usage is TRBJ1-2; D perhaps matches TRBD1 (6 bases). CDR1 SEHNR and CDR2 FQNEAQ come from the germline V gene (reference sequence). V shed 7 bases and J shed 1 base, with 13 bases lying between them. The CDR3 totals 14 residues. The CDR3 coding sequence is TGTGCCAGCACCGGGGGGGCCAATAACTATGGCTACACCTTC. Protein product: CASTGGANNYGYTF.

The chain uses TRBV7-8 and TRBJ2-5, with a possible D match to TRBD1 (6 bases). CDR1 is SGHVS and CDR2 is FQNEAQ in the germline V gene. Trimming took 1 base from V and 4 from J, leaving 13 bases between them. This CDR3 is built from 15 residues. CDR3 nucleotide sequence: TGTGCCAGCAGCTTAGATGGGCAGGGGTTAGAGACCCAGTACTTC. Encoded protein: CASSLDGQGLETQYF.

The CDR3 loop reads CASSEETWEKLFF. The DNA of the CDR3 is TGTGCCAGCAGTGAGGAGACGTGGGAAAAACTGTTTTTT. This chain links TRBV2 with TRBJ1-4; D remains unclear. Trimming removed 3 bases at V and 8 bases at J, with 10 bases between. This CDR3 is built from 13 residues. Looked up from germline, CDR1 is SNHLY and CDR2 is FYNNEI.

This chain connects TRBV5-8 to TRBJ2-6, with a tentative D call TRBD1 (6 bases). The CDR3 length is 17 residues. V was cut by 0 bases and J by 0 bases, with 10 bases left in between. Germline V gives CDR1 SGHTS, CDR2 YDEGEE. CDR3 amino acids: CASSLEGTSSGANVLTF. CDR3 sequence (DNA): TGTGCCAGCAGCTTGGAAGGGACAAGCTCTGGGGCCAACGTCCTGACTTTC.

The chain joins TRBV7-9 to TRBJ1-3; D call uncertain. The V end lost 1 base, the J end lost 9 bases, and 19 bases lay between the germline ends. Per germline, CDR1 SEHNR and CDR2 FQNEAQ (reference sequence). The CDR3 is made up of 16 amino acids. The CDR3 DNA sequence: TGTGCCAGCAGCTTAGACCCCCGCCGAGCTCGTGGCACCATATATTTT. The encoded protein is CASSLDPRRARGTIYF. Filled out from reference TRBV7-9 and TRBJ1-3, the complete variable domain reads DTGVSQNPRHKITKRGQNVTFRCDPISEHNRLYWYRQTLGQGPEFLTYFQNEAQLEKSRLLSDRFSAERPKGSFSTLEIQRTEQGDSAMYLCASSLDPRRARGTIYFGEGSWLTVV.

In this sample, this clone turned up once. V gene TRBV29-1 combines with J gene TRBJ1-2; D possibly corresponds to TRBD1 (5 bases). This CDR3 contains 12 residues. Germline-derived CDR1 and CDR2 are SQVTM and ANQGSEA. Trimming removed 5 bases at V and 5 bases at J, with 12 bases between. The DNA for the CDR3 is TGCAGCGTTCGGGACGCCTCTTATGGCTACACCTTC. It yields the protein CSVRDASYGYTF.

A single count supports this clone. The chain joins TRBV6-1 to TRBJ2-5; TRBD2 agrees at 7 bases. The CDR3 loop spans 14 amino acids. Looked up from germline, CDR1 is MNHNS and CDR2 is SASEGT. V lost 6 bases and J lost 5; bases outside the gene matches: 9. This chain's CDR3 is CASSPGRAGETQYF. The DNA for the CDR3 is TGTGCCAGCAGCCCAGGGAGGGCTGGGGAGACCCAGTACTTC.

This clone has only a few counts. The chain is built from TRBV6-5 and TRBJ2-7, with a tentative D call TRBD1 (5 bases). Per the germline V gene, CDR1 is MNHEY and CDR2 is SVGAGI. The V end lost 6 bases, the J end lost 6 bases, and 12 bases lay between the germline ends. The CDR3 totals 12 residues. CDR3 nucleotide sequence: TGTGCCAGCAGAGAAACAGGAACCGAGCAGTACTTC. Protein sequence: CASRETGTEQYF.

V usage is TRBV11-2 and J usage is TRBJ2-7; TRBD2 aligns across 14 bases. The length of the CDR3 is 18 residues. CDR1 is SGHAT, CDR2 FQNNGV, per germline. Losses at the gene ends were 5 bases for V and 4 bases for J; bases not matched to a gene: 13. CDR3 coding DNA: TGTGCCAGCAGCCCACCGGGACTAGCGGGGGTGGGTTCTTACGAGCAGTACTTC. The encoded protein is CASSPPGLAGVGSYEQYF.

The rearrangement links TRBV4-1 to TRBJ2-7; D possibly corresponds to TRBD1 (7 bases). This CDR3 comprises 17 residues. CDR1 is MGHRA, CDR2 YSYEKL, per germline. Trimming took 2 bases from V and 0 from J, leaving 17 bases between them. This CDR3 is CASSQRETGLSSYEQYF. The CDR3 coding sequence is TGCGCCAGCAGCCAACGGGAGACAGGGCTAAGCTCCTACGAGCAGTACTTC.